This T cell receptor (beta chain) was recorded in a study of low-dose radiotherapy and immunotherapy resistance in tumors (dated by TCRdb to 2022 to 2024). Turning to the overall study: In Cohort 1, each fraction delivered 0.5 Gy every 2 weeks, and the prescribed total PTV dose was 6.5 Gy. Cohort 2 received 1 Gy per fraction every two weeks, with a total of 13 Gy over 26 weeks. Patients were given nivolumab as a 240 mg flat dose every two weeks and ipilimumab at 1 mg/kg every six weeks, with both drugs delivered intravenously. Intravenous cyclophosphamide at 200 mg/m2 was administered every two weeks, one day ahead of each radiation and immunotherapy administration. Patients took aspirin 300 mg orally once daily for four cycles, starting on cycle 1 day 1. No randomization into treatment groups was done for the people taking part in the trial. Eight patients were included in the translational analysis: three from the first dose cohort and the first five from the second dose cohort.

The time point label for this specimen denotes: before trial treatment. Donors were enrolled in RACIN, a single-arm phase I dose-escalation trial combining nivolumab, ipilimumab, aspirin, low-dose cyclophosphamide and low-dose radiotherapy. Patients were eligible if they had advanced solid tumors that were TIL-negative. At the junction V is shortened by 9 bases and J by 0 bases; bases outside the gene matches: 3. The CDR3 spans 14 residues, from the cysteine through the phenylalanine. CDR3 DNA only is kept here, 42 bases in frame from base 1. CDR1 and CDR2, looked up from the germline V gene, are ENHRY and SYGVKD. Sequenced using an Illumina HiSeq 2500. To make first-strand cDNA, Superscript III was used along with a set of TRAV- and TRBV-specific primers so that both the TCRalpha and TCRbeta chains were covered. A roughly 18-cycle PCR with Phusion amplified the TCRs, pairing a constant-region primer with the adapter that was attached to the V primers. Amplification of the isolated mRNA was done with the MessageAmp II aRNA Amplification Kit, which involved an approximately 15-hour in vitro transcription at 37 degrees C. The Dynabeads mRNA DIRECT Purification Kit was used to isolate the mRNA for TCR sequencing. Indexed Illumina adapters were added in a second Phusion PCR of 25 cycles, after which AMPure XP beads were used to purify the products. Regarding the original processing steps: Custom Perl scripts were used to pool TCR sequences that encoded the same protein, to remove out-of-frame sequences, and to calculate the abundance of each clonotype. The analysis excluded TCR sequences that were supported by just one read. The metrics used to describe the repertoires included Shannon entropy, Gini index, clonality, richness, and the frequency of TCRs shared between repertoires. TCRdb passed the public sequencing reads through fastp at Q25 and MiXCR, retaining productive beta sequences. CDR3 protein duplicates are merged, each entry listing the most common genes and DNA. The V and J calls, along with clone size, are taken from TCRdb and not from the paper's own processing. The sample has around 64,000 distinct CDR3 sequences on record, 26% of them singletons. The ten largest clonotypes hold roughly 6.5% of the sample.

For this clonotype: There is no known antigen for this receptor. Base qualities are not provided; no much larger clone lies one nucleotide away.

The TCR sequence derives from a male donor with rectosigmoid adenocarcinoma. The sequence links TRBV10-3 to TRBJ1-1; 11 junctional bases match TRBD1. Sequenced material: PBMCs, taken before treatment. This receptor carries the CDR3 CAIGQGALNTEAFF. The DNA sequence is given as TGTGCCATAGGACAGGGGGCCTTGAACACTGAAGCTTTCTTT.